Included here is one TCR beta chain sequence, with context. Patients at the Seattle site were enrolled during active infection and followed longitudinally. These data originate in a study of blood T cell repertoires in COVID-19. Across the whole study: T cells, B-cell-depleted T cells, or PBMCs provided the cDNA or gDNA that served as material.

Method: immunoSEQ multiplex PCR; TCRdb's copy keeps in-frame clones and lacks some. The sample lists fewer than 350,000 clones; around 89% were seen once. CDR3 length: 13 amino acids. CDR1 is SGHNT, CDR2 YENEEA, per germline. Trimming took 3 bases from V and 4 from J; bases not matched to a gene: 2. V gene TRBV11-3 combines with J gene TRBJ2-5; 7 positions match TRBD1. Sequenced: peripheral blood. The clonotype comes from a woman in her 30s with COVID-19, enrolled during active disease. The CDR3 loop reads CASSLGQPETQYF. Here the CDR3 DNA reads TGTGCCAGCAGCTTGGGACAGCCAGAGACCCAGTACTTC.